What follows are 26 T cell receptor beta chains derived from one specimen sequenced in a study of shared clonotypes between healthy human individuals. Terminally differentiated effector memory CD45RA+ cells were left out of the naive CD8 fraction, which was CD45RO-negative and positively selected for CCR7. The repertoire was sequenced with immunoSEQ multiplex PCR; TCRdb's copy has only in-frame clones and lacks some. The sample consists of approximately 720,000 clones, under 95% of them appearing once. Specimen: naive CD8+ T cells sorted from blood. The origin of the receptors is a man aged 25-45 years in good health.

This chain uses TRBV5-4 with TRBJ2-7; D is perhaps TRBD2 (5 bases). CDR3 length: 14 amino acids. Germline CDR1 SGHNT, CDR2 YYREEE (reference sequence). Between the trimmed V and J ends, which lost 4 bases and 2 bases, there was a span of 13 bases. DNA of the CDR3: TGTGCCAGCAGCCCTCCGGGAAAACCCTACGAGCAGTACTTC. Amino acid sequence: CASSPPGKPYEQYF.

In its sample, this clone was seen a few times. V gene TRBV10-3 combines with J gene TRBJ2-7; 7 positions agree with TRBD1. Germline V gene data show CDR1 as ENHRY and CDR2 as SYGVKD. This CDR3 has 15 amino acids. The ends lost 3 bases at V and 4 bases at J; junction bases unmatched: 9. The CDR3 region is CAISDPAQGLYEQYF. The CDR3 coding sequence is TGTGCCATCAGTGACCCGGCACAGGGGTTGTACGAGCAGTACTTC.

Only one count was recorded for this clone. CDR3 in amino acids: CAIRETLGLAATDTQYF. In nucleotides, the CDR3 is TGTGCCATCAGAGAAACATTGGGACTAGCGGCCACAGATACGCAGTATTTT. This sequence joins TRBV10-3 and TRBJ2-3; 11 bases map to TRBD2. V dropped 6 bases and J dropped 2; count of bases not matched to a gene: 10. The CDR3 loop spans 17 amino acids. CDR1 is ENHRY, CDR2 SYGVKD, per germline.

The chain carries TRBV19 and TRBJ2-7; 11 bases match TRBD2. With V trimmed by 6 bases and J by 3 bases, 13 bases remained unmatched. This CDR3 is built from 17 residues. The germline gives CDR1 LNHDA, CDR2 SQIVND (reference sequence). This CDR3 reads CASSPTSGSESIYEQYF. CDR3 sequence (DNA): TGTGCCAGTAGCCCAACTAGCGGGAGTGAGAGTATCTACGAGCAGTACTTC.

The chain joins TRBV29-1 to TRBJ1-3; 7 bases map to TRBD1. The junction had 10 bases not matched to a gene; V was cut back by 5 bases and J by 0 bases. Per germline, CDR1 SQVTM and CDR2 ANQGSEA. CDR3 length equals 16 residues. CDR3 sequence reads: CSVINTSGGSGNTIYF. The CDR3 DNA reads as TGCAGCGTTATTAACACCTCAGGGGGCTCTGGAAACACCATATATTTT.

V is TRBV2 and J is TRBJ2-7; D is perhaps TRBD1 or TRBD2 (5 bases each). The CDR3 is 15 amino acids. With 7 bases removed from V and 2 bases from J, the gap between germline ends came to 18 bases. Germline V gene lookup returns CDR1 SNHLY and CDR2 FYNNEI. The CDR3 is CASTGEGRVAYEQYF. CDR3 sequence (DNA): TGTGCCAGCACCGGCGAGGGGCGGGTAGCCTACGAGCAGTACTTC.

J is TRBJ1-5 and V is TRBV4-1; unclear D gene. The V gene's germline CDR1 is MGHRA and CDR2 YSYEKL. The CDR3 consists of 12 residues. The V end was cut by 3 bases, the J end by 3 bases, with 3 bases between. CDR3 nucleotides: TGCGCCAGCAGCCACCACAATCAGCCCCAGCATTTT. It codes for CASSHHNQPQHF.

The genes are TRBV4-3 and TRBJ2-7; D not resolved. Germline values: CDR1 LGHNA, CDR2 YSLEER. With 0 bases removed from V and 3 bases from J, the gap between germline ends came to 6 bases. This CDR3 spans 13 amino acids. The CDR3 nucleotides are TGCGCCAGCAGCCAAGAAACTCACTACGAGCAGTACTTC. It specifies CASSQETHYEQYF.

This rearrangement joins TRBV6-1 to TRBJ2-5; no clear D gene. The CDR3 contains 16 residues. Germline values: CDR1 MNHNS, CDR2 SASEGT. V dropped 0 bases and J dropped 13 bases, with 24 bases sitting between them. As DNA, the CDR3 is TGTGCCAGCAGTGAAGCTCCGCATCCTCACCCTGGAGTACCGTACTTC. Amino acid sequence: CASSEAPHPHPGVPYF.

CDR3 amino acids: CASSFGAGAYEQYF. CDR3 in DNA: TGTGCCAGCAGTTTTGGTGCGGGAGCTTACGAGCAGTACTTC. The rearrangement links TRBV27 to TRBJ2-7; 7 bases are shared with TRBD2. This CDR3 region has 14 residues. Looked up from germline, CDR1 is MNHEY and CDR2 is SMNVEV (reference sequence). J was trimmed by 4 bases and V by 3 bases; bases with no gene match: 6.

This clone was recorded once. This sequence joins TRBV19 and TRBJ2-7; D remains ambiguous. The CDR3 length is 15 residues. V was clipped by 4 bases and J by 3 bases, with 16 bases between them. Germline CDR1 and CDR2: LNHDA and SQIVND (reference sequence). As DNA, the CDR3 is TGTGCCAGTAGTACGATTCATTACGGCGGCTACGAGCAGTACTTC. This codes for CASSTIHYGGYEQYF.

The V and J genes are TRBV19 and TRBJ2-3; D is uncertain. The CDR3 extends over 13 amino acids. The V gene's germline CDR1 is LNHDA and CDR2 SQIVND (reference sequence). Trimming took off 5 bases at V and 0 bases at J, with 6 bases between the two ends. The CDR3 DNA sequence: TGTGCCAGTAGTGTAATGAGCACAGATACGCAGTATTTT. Translation gives CASSVMSTDTQYF.

The chain links TRBV27 to TRBJ1-5; no clear D. The CDR3 length is 14 residues. Germline V CDR1 and CDR2: MNHEY, SMNVEV (reference sequence). V was clipped by 7 bases and J by 0 bases, with 10 bases between them. The CDR3, as DNA: TGTGCCAGCATGACACTCTATAGCAATCAGCCCCAGCATTTT. Its translation is CASMTLYSNQPQHF.

This clone has only one observation. The chain combines TRBV7-9 with TRBJ2-1; 9 bases map to TRBD2. The V gene end was trimmed by 3 bases and the J gene end by 10 bases; junction bases not matched to a gene: 13. Germline lookup yields CDR1 SEHNR and CDR2 FQNEAQ (reference sequence). CDR3 length equals 16 residues. The CDR3: CASSFGAAGGKGEQFF. CDR3 DNA sequence: TGTGCCAGCAGCTTCGGCGCGGCGGGAGGGAAGGGCGAGCAGTTCTTC.

The chain joins TRBV27 to TRBJ2-7; D may be TRBD1 or TRBD2 (6 bases each). The CDR3 runs to 13 residues. Germline V lookup: CDR1 MNHEY, CDR2 SMNVEV (reference sequence). Trimming took off 8 bases at V and 1 base at J, with 12 bases between the two ends. This CDR3 is CASQDSGSYEQYF. In nucleotides, the CDR3 is TGTGCCAGCCAGGACAGCGGGTCCTACGAGCAGTACTTC.

As regards this clone: Other DNA sequences in this sample translate to the same CDR3. The genes are TRBV27 and TRBJ2-7; D gene uncertain. Per the germline V gene, CDR1 is MNHEY and CDR2 is SMNVEV (reference sequence). The CDR3 is made up of 13 amino acids. Trimming shortened V by 3 bases and J by 2 bases, and 8 bases separated the two germline ends. The CDR3 protein is CASSFGLAYEQYF. The CDR3 DNA is TGTGCCAGCAGTTTTGGGTTAGCCTACGAGCAGTACTTC.

The chain carries TRBV5-5 and TRBJ1-5; D is undetermined. Trimming removed 5 bases from V and 5 bases from J, with 14 bases in between. The germline V gene has CDR1 SGHKS and CDR2 YYEKEE (reference sequence). The CDR3 covers 14 residues. CDR3 nucleotide sequence: TGTGCCAGCAGTCAGTTCGCGACGGATCAGCCCCAGCATTTT. Translated, it gives CASSQFATDQPQHF.

The chain couples TRBV2 to TRBJ2-7; a possible D gene is TRBD1 (6 bases). Germline assignment: CDR1 SNHLY and CDR2 FYNNEI. CDR3 length equals 18 residues. V gave up 3 bases and J gave up 5 bases, with 26 bases separating them. The CDR3 DNA reads TGTGCCAGCAGTGATGTTAGGGACGGGCTAGGGGGTATAGACGAGCAGTACTTC. It is translated as CASSDVRDGLGGIDEQYF.

CDR3 nucleotides: TGTGCCATCAGTGAGTCGAGACAGCTGAACACTGAAGCTTTCTTT. Amino acid sequence: CAISESRQLNTEAFF. V usage is TRBV10-3 and J usage is TRBJ1-1, with a tentative D call TRBD1 (5 bases). V was clipped by 0 bases and J by 0 bases, with 8 bases between them. The CDR3 loop spans 15 amino acids. The germline CDR1 and CDR2 sequences are ENHRY and SYGVKD.

This clone was recorded at least ten times. The rearrangement joins TRBV6-1 to TRBJ2-3; D possibly corresponds to TRBD2 (5 bases). The CDR3 totals 15 residues. V lost 7 bases and J lost 2, with 16 bases in between. The V gene's germline CDR1 is MNHNS and CDR2 SASEGT. CDR3 in DNA: TGTGCCAGCACCCGCTCCGGACTCGCCACAGATACGCAGTATTTT. It is translated as CASTRSGLATDTQYF.

In this sample, this clone turned up a few times. CDR3 nucleotides: TGTGCCAGCAGCCCTAATGACAGATACCAAGAGACCCAGTACTTC. This encodes CASSPNDRYQETQYF. The chain recombines TRBV11-2 with TRBJ2-5, with a possible D match to TRBD1 (5 bases). This CDR3 has 15 residues. V was shortened by 5 bases and J by 0 bases, with 13 bases between the two germline ends. Germline CDR1 and CDR2: SGHAT and FQNNGV.

J is TRBJ1-3 and V is TRBV29-1, with a tentative D call TRBD1 (5 bases). The CDR3 runs to 13 residues. The V end lost 6 bases, the J end lost 3 bases, and 12 bases lay between the germline ends. CDR1 and CDR2 from the germline V gene are SQVTM and ANQGSEA. CDR3 amino acids: CSVGTGDGNTIYF. The CDR3 coding sequence is TGCAGCGTGGGGACGGGAGATGGAAACACCATATATTTT.

This sequence joins TRBV30 and TRBJ2-7; maybe TRBD1 (6 bases). The CDR3 is 13 amino acids. The germline V gene encodes CDR1 GTSNPN and CDR2 SVGIG (reference sequence). Trimming removed 2 bases from V and 1 base from J, with 9 bases in between. CDR3 sequence (DNA): TGTGCCTGGAGTCAACAGGGATCCTACGAGCAGTACTTC. Its translation: CAWSQQGSYEQYF.

The V gene is TRBV27, the J gene TRBJ2-7; maybe TRBD1 (6 bases). The V end was cut by 10 bases, the J end by 2 bases, with 18 bases between. The germline V gene has CDR1 MNHEY and CDR2 SMNVEV (reference sequence). The length of the CDR3 is 14 residues. The CDR3 DNA sequence: TGTGCCAAGGGGGAAACGGGTCGACCCTACGAGCAGTACTTC. This sequence encodes CAKGETGRPYEQYF.

The chain has TRBV4-1 and TRBJ2-7; TRBD2 matches at 7 bases. The ends lost 0 bases at V and 1 base at J; junction bases unmatched: 3. The CDR3 length is 15 residues. Looked up from germline, CDR1 is MGHRA and CDR2 is YSYEKL. CDR3 nucleotide sequence: TGCGCCAGCAGCCAAGATTTCGGGGGGTCCTACGAGCAGTACTTC. It specifies CASSQDFGGSYEQYF.

The chain employs TRBV30 and TRBJ2-1; TRBD1 agrees at 11 bases. The V segment lost 7 bases and the J segment 0 bases; nucleotides outside the gene matches: 8. The CDR3 is made up of 16 amino acids. The germline gives CDR1 GTSNPN, CDR2 SVGIG (reference sequence). CDR3 amino acids: CAFDSGTGGSYNEQFF. CDR3 in DNA: TGTGCCTTCGATTCCGGGACAGGGGGCTCCTACAATGAGCAGTTCTTC.